A single sample gave rise to the 2 T cell receptor beta chains below, sequenced in a study of blood T cell repertoires in COVID-19. Assay used: immunoSEQ multiplex PCR; TCRdb lists only in-frame clones, some missing. The sample yields approximately 220,000 clones, 65% to 90% seen once. Sequencing was carried out using peripheral blood. These receptors were obtained from a man aged 50-60 years with acute or convalescent COVID-19.

The chain recombines TRBV19 with TRBJ2-2, with TRBD1 matching 7 bases. Germline lookup yields CDR1 LNHDA and CDR2 SQIVND (reference sequence). Trimming removed 6 bases from V and 1 base from J; junction bases left unmatched: 2. This CDR3 is built from 14 residues. The CDR3 DNA follows: TGTGCCAGTAGGCGACAGGGGAACACCGGGGAGCTGTTTTTT. It encodes CASRRQGNTGELFF.

The chain uses TRBV2 and TRBJ1-5; tentatively, D is TRBD1 (5 bases). The CDR3 has 13 amino acids. Trimming removed 3 bases at V and 9 bases at J, with 12 bases between. In germline, CDR1 is SNHLY, CDR2 FYNNEI. The CDR3 protein is CASSDGGKLPQHF. CDR3 coding DNA: TGTGCCAGCAGTGATGGGGGGAAACTGCCCCAGCATTTT.